The 21 T cell receptor beta chains presented below share a single source sample, sequenced in a study of blood T cell repertoires in COVID-19. The assay was immunoSEQ multiplex PCR, and TCRdb's table has in-frame clones only and misses some. Of 200,000 or so clones in the sample, over 70% are singletons; the top ten hold around 15%. The specimen sequenced was peripheral blood. These TCRs come from a man in his sixties with active or convalescent COVID-19.

V is TRBV6-5 and J is TRBJ2-5, with D unclear. V dropped 5 bases and J dropped 5 bases, with 12 bases sitting between them. Germline values: CDR1 MNHEY, CDR2 SVGAGI. This CDR3 is 13 amino acids long. In DNA form, the CDR3 reads TGTGCCAGCAGTAAACAGCCTCGGGAGACCCAGTACTTC. Translation gives CASSKQPRETQYF.

This clone was found a few times. Within the sample, other DNA sequences also encode this same CDR3. The chain recombines TRBV18 with TRBJ2-1; 11 bases line up with TRBD2. With V trimmed by 0 bases and J by 4 bases, 5 bases remained unmatched. Germline loops: CDR1 KGHSH, CDR2 LQKENI. CDR3 length equals 17 residues. The CDR3 DNA reads TGTGCCAGCTCACCACCTTCGACTAGCGGGGTTTACAATGAGCAGTTCTTC. Translated, it gives CASSPPSTSGVYNEQFF.

This clone appeared once. This rearrangement joins TRBV2 to TRBJ1-6, with TRBD1 as a possible D gene (5 bases). V dropped 4 bases and J dropped 10 bases, with 17 bases sitting between them. The CDR3 extends over 15 amino acids. Germline assignment: CDR1 SNHLY and CDR2 FYNNEI. The CDR3 spells CASSVWPAGRSPLHF. The CDR3 nucleotides read TGTGCCAGCAGTGTGTGGCCGGCAGGGCGCTCACCCCTCCACTTT.

This clone came up a few times. A junction boundary mismatches the germline segment, possibly from a read error. The chain recombines TRBV5-1 with TRBJ2-7; the D gene is possibly TRBD1 (5 bases). Germline V CDR1 and CDR2: SGHRS, YFSETQ. The CDR3 covers 14 residues. In DNA, the CDR3 is TGCGCCAGCAGCTTGCAGGGCCCCTCCCACGAGCAGTACTTC. This encodes CASSLQGPSHEQYF.

This chain links TRBV28 with TRBJ2-1; tentatively, D is TRBD2 (6 bases). The ends were cut back, 7 bases at V and 6 bases at J, with 16 bases in the middle. CDR1 is MDHEN and CDR2 is SYDVKM in the germline V gene. The CDR3 contains 14 residues. CDR3 protein: CASIGGLRFNEQFF. The DNA for the CDR3 is TGTGCCAGCATCGGAGGGCTCCGTTTCAATGAGCAGTTCTTC.

This chain connects TRBV18 to TRBJ1-1, with D unresolved. With 2 bases removed from V and 1 base from J, the gap between germline ends came to 8 bases. The CDR3 has 14 amino acids. Germline CDR1 and CDR2: KGHSH and LQKENI. The CDR3 is CASSPSAGNTEAFF. In nucleotides, the CDR3 is TGTGCCAGCTCACCATCCGCAGGGAACACTGAAGCTTTCTTT.

This chain links TRBV6-6 with TRBJ2-3, with TRBD2 identical over 8 bases. The length of the CDR3 is 12 residues. V shed 6 bases, J shed 5 bases, and the junction held 1 base outside the gene matches. Germline assignment: CDR1 MNHNY and CDR2 SVGAGI (reference sequence). This chain's CDR3 is CASRGLVDTQYF. CDR3 in DNA: TGTGCCAGCAGGGGACTAGTAGATACGCAGTATTTT.

This chain uses TRBV7-8 with TRBJ1-2; tentatively, D is TRBD1 (6 bases). From germline, CDR1 is SGHVS and CDR2 FQNEAQ. The CDR3 sequence is 16 residues long. Trimming shortened V by 1 base and J by 7 bases, and 19 bases separated the two germline ends. CDR3 in DNA: TGTGCCAGCAGCTTAGTAGGGGAAAGTGGGGGCGCTGGCTACACCTTC. As protein: CASSLVGESGGAGYTF.

The chain employs TRBV25-1 and TRBJ2-7; 11 bases agree with TRBD1. V was pared by 3 bases and J by 4 bases, with 5 bases of the junction left unmatched. This CDR3 has 15 amino acids. CDR1 and CDR2 (germline): MGHDK, SYGVNS. DNA for the CDR3: TGTGCCAGCAGTGACCCGGGACAGGGGGGGTACGAGCAGTACTTC. As protein: CASSDPGQGGYEQYF.

This chain uses TRBV10-3 with TRBJ2-1, with 9 bases lining up with TRBD2. Germline V gene lookup returns CDR1 ENHRY and CDR2 SYGVKD. The V gene end was trimmed by 6 bases and the J gene end by 4 bases; junction bases not matched to a gene: 7. The CDR3 length is 15 residues. The chain's CDR3 is CAISPTSGSYNEQFF. CDR3 coding DNA: TGTGCCATCAGCCCGACTAGCGGCTCGTACAATGAGCAGTTCTTC.

This clone was observed a single time. The rearrangement links TRBV15 to TRBJ2-1; TRBD2 matches 7 bases. Unmatched junction bases numbered 8, after V lost 6 bases and J lost 9 bases. Per the germline V gene, CDR1 is LNHNV and CDR2 is YYDKDF (reference sequence). The length of the CDR3 is 13 residues. The CDR3 DNA follows: TGTGCCACCAGTTTTACTAGCGCGCTTGAGCAGTTCTTC. Encoded protein: CATSFTSALEQFF.

This clone was found once. DNA of the CDR3: TGTGCCAGCTCACCTATTATAGGGACAGCTTATGGCTACACCTTC. Translation: CASSPIIGTAYGYTF. The chain is built from TRBV18 and TRBJ1-2, with 7 bases fitting TRBD1. The CDR3 has 15 amino acids. V trimming: 3 bases; J trimming: 5 bases; junction bases outside the gene matches: 9. CDR1 is KGHSH and CDR2 is LQKENI in the germline V gene.

The V gene is TRBV7-2, the J gene TRBJ2-7, with 8 bases lining up with TRBD2. The germline gives CDR1 SGHTA, CDR2 FQGNSA. With V trimmed by 5 bases and J by 5 bases, 11 bases remained unmatched. CDR3 size: 15 residues. This CDR3 reads CASSISSGKVNEQYF. In DNA form, the CDR3 reads TGTGCCAGCAGCATCAGTAGCGGGAAGGTAAACGAGCAGTACTTC.

The chain carries TRBV5-1 and TRBJ2-5; D gene uncertain. Germline values: CDR1 SGHRS, CDR2 YFSETQ. V shed 1 base and J shed 0 bases, with 10 bases lying between them. This CDR3 comprises 15 residues. This chain's CDR3 is CASSLSGQNQETQYF. The CDR3 coding sequence is TGCGCCAGCAGCTTGAGTGGGCAGAACCAAGAGACCCAGTACTTC.

The V call is TRBV7-3, the J call TRBJ2-6; unclear D gene. The germline CDR1 and CDR2 sequences are SGHTA and FQGTGA. V lost 10 bases to trimming and J lost 3 bases, with 13 bases between them. CDR3 length equals 14 residues. CDR3 residues: CATTPSLGANVLTF. The DNA for the CDR3 is TGTGCCACCACACCATCCCTTGGGGCCAACGTCCTGACTTTC.

This clone has a handful of counts. The chain uses TRBV12-3 or TRBV12-4 and TRBJ2-1; D is unresolved. Trimming pared 5 bases from V and 7 bases from J, leaving 12 bases between. The CDR3 consists of 13 residues. The CDR3 loop is CASSPAPLNEQFF. CDR3 DNA sequence: TGTGCCAGCAGTCCCGCCCCCCTAAATGAGCAGTTCTTC.

This clone came up a few times. The V and J genes are TRBV6-5 and TRBJ1-1, with TRBD1 matching 7 bases. V gave up 5 bases and J gave up 5 bases; unmatched junction bases: 5. Looked up from germline, CDR1 is MNHEY and CDR2 is SVGAGI. The length of the CDR3 is 13 residues. CDR3 sequence reads: CASSRGGRTEAFF. Written as DNA, the CDR3 is TGTGCCAGCAGTAGAGGGGGCCGGACTGAAGCTTTCTTT.

The chain combines TRBV7-9 with TRBJ1-4, with no clear D. CDR1 SEHNR and CDR2 FQNEAQ come from the germline V gene (reference sequence). Trimming cost V 5 bases and J 3 bases, with 16 bases left between them. The CDR3 has 16 amino acids. Here the CDR3 DNA reads TGTGCCAGCAGCCCCGGAGTGGGTGAGCCTAATGAAAAACTGTTTTTT. Translation gives CASSPGVGEPNEKLFF.

This chain uses TRBV7-2 with TRBJ2-4; TRBD2 matches 8 bases. Germline trimming cut 8 bases from V and 0 bases from J; bases unmatched to any gene: 9. The germline CDR1 and CDR2 sequences are SGHTA and FQGNSA. The CDR3 loop spans 16 amino acids. CDR3 sequence: CASSRLAGKAKNIQYF. The CDR3 coding sequence is TGTGCCAGCTCTAGGCTAGCGGGTAAAGCCAAAAACATTCAGTACTTC.

The count of this clone is one. The rearrangement uses TRBV10-3 and TRBJ2-3, with a tentative D call TRBD2 (5 bases). CDR1 ENHRY and CDR2 SYGVKD come from the germline V gene. This CDR3 has 15 amino acids. Trimming removed 7 bases from V and 2 bases from J, with 16 bases in between. CDR3 coding DNA: TGTGCCATCATGGTGGGGAGCGGAGTCACAGATACGCAGTATTTT. It codes for CAIMVGSGVTDTQYF.

This rearrangement joins TRBV4-3 to TRBJ1-6, with 9 bases lining up with TRBD1. Trimming took 4 bases from V and 5 from J; bases not matched to a gene: 0. Germline loops: CDR1 LGHNA, CDR2 YSLEER. The CDR3 extends over 14 amino acids. The CDR3 loop reads CASSRDRDNSPLHF. The CDR3 coding sequence is TGCGCCAGCAGCCGGGACAGGGATAATTCACCCCTCCACTTT.